The 13 T cell receptor beta chains below were found in one sample sequenced in a study of control samples from healthy donors and cancer patients. The repertoire was sequenced with immunoSEQ multiplex PCR; TCRdb's copy has only in-frame clones and lacks some. The sample lists fewer than 150,000 clones; around 93% were seen once. The specimen was blood. All receptors come from a man in his late teens or twenties in good health.

This clone was seen only a few times. J is TRBJ1-1 and V is TRBV12-3 or TRBV12-4; D is undetermined. CDR3 length equals 12 residues. Trimming took off 10 bases at V and 0 bases at J, with 9 bases between the two ends. CDR3 in amino acids: CATRKVNTEAFF. The CDR3 region has the DNA TGTGCCACCAGGAAAGTGAACACTGAAGCTTTCTTT.

A remark on this clone: The same CDR3 also results from other DNA sequences found in this sample. This rearrangement joins TRBV7-9 to TRBJ1-1, with D unclear. The CDR3 is 13 amino acids. Looked up from germline, CDR1 is SEHNR and CDR2 is FQNEAQ (reference sequence). Trimming removed 4 bases from V and 2 bases from J, with 8 bases in between. CDR3 bases: TGTGCCAGCAGCTCCCAGACTAACACTGAAGCTTTCTTT. Protein: CASSSQTNTEAFF.

This chain links TRBV11-2 with TRBJ2-7; D possibly corresponds to TRBD2 (5 bases). Trimming stripped 6 bases from V and 2 bases from J, with 17 bases between. CDR1 is SGHAT and CDR2 is FQNNGV in the germline V gene. The length of the CDR3 is 15 residues. The CDR3 DNA reads TGTGCCAGCAGACAAAGCCGGCGGGTCCCCTACGAGCAGTACTTC. It translates to CASRQSRRVPYEQYF.

The rearrangement links TRBV9 to TRBJ2-1; TRBD2 aligns across 9 bases. The CDR3 length is 15 residues. CDR1 is SGDLS and CDR2 is YYNGEE in the germline V gene. J gave up 10 bases and V 1 base, and 9 bases lay outside the gene matches. The CDR3 coding sequence is TGTGCCAGCAGCGTAAACCCAGCGGGGGGAAGGGAGCAGTTCTTC. Residues: CASSVNPAGGREQFF.

V usage is TRBV6-1 and J usage is TRBJ1-5, with D uncertain. The germline gives CDR1 MNHNS, CDR2 SASEGT. The V end lost 3 bases, the J end lost 7 bases, and 10 bases lay between the germline ends. The CDR3 totals 13 residues. The CDR3 DNA is TGTGCCAGCAGTGACAGTGCCGGGCAGCCCCAGCATTTT. Translating gives CASSDSAGQPQHF.

The CDR3 reads CASSGYRWSILPSTDTQYF. In DNA, the CDR3 is TGTGCCAGCAGCGGATATCGGTGGAGCATCCTCCCTAGCACAGATACGCAGTATTTT. V is TRBV5-5 and J is TRBJ2-3; D ambiguous. Trimming left V 4 bases short and J 0 bases short, with 24 bases between. Germline CDR1 SGHKS, CDR2 YYEKEE (reference sequence). This CDR3 comprises 19 residues.

The genes are TRBV5-6 and TRBJ1-1; D gene ambiguous. V was pared by 0 bases and J by 1 base, with 7 bases between. CDR3 size: 14 residues. CDR1 and CDR2 (germline): SGHDT, YYEEEE. The CDR3 loop is CASSLGRRNTEAFF. CDR3 nucleotide sequence: TGTGCCAGCAGCTTGGGGAGGAGGAACACTGAAGCTTTCTTT.

This chain joins TRBV7-3 and TRBJ1-2, with a tentative D call TRBD1 (6 bases). The V end was cut by 6 bases, the J end by 6 bases, with 14 bases between. This CDR3 contains 13 residues. The germline CDR1 and CDR2 sequences are SGHTA and FQGTGA. The DNA of the CDR3 is TGTGCCAGCAGGGGACCAGGGGTCGATGGCTACACCTTC. Translating gives CASRGPGVDGYTF.

The count of this clone is one. The chain is built from TRBV15 and TRBJ1-5; D is ambiguous. The length of the CDR3 is 14 residues. The germline CDR1 and CDR2 sequences are LNHNV and YYDKDF (reference sequence). Trimming removed 1 base from V and 6 bases from J, with 10 bases in between. The CDR3 reads CATSRGPVGQPQHF. As DNA, the CDR3 is TGTGCCACCAGCAGAGGTCCAGTCGGTCAGCCCCAGCATTTT.

V and J are TRBV30 and TRBJ1-2; D perhaps matches TRBD1 (5 bases). In germline, CDR1 is GTSNPN, CDR2 SVGIG (reference sequence). The V gene lost 5 bases and the J gene lost 1 base, with 8 bases spanning the gap. CDR3 length: 12 residues. The CDR3 bases are TGTGCCTGGGCCCAGGGTAACTATGGCTACACCTTC. It specifies CAWAQGNYGYTF.

V gene TRBV3-1 (or the pseudogene TRBV3-2) combines with J gene TRBJ1-6; D unresolved. The V end lost 3 bases, the J end lost 7 bases, and 7 bases lay between the germline ends. This CDR3 is built from 13 residues. CDR1 is LGHDT and CDR2 is YNNKEL in the germline V gene (reference sequence). The CDR3 DNA is TGTGCCAGCAGCCAGCAAACCAATTCACCCCTCCACTTT. Translation: CASSQQTNSPLHF.

A word on this clone: A far larger clone is only one base removed, so a read error is likely. The CDR3 DNA is TGTGCCAGCAGTGATAGCGGGGGGGCAGATACGCAGTATTTT. Its protein product is CASSDSGGADTQYF. The chain uses TRBV3-1 (or the pseudogene TRBV3-2) and TRBJ2-3, with 11 bases fitting TRBD2. The CDR3 has 14 amino acids. J gave up 4 bases and V 6 bases, and 3 bases lay outside the gene matches. Looked up from germline, CDR1 is LGHDT and CDR2 is YNNKEL (reference sequence).

The V and J genes are TRBV29-1 and TRBJ1-1, with TRBD1 as a possible D gene (6 bases). This CDR3 has 13 amino acids. Germline V gives CDR1 SQVTM, CDR2 ANQGSEA. The ends were cut back, 4 bases at V and 0 bases at J, with 9 bases in the middle. CDR3 nucleotide sequence: TGCAGCGTTGCGACAGGAATGAACACTGAAGCTTTCTTT. Its protein is CSVATGMNTEAFF.